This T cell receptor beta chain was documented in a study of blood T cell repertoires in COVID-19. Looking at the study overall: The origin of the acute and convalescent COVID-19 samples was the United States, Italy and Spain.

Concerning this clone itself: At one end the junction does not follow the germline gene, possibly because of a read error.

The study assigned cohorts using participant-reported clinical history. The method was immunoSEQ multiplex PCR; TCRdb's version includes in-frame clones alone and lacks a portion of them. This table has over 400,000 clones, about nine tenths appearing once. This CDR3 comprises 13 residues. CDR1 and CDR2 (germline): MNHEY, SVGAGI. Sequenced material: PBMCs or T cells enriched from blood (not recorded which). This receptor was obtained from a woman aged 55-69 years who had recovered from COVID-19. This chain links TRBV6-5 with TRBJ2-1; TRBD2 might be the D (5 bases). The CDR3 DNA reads TGTGCCAGCAGTAGAGGAGGTTTGAAGGGAGAGGTCTTC. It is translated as CASSRGGLKGEVF.